A selection of T cell receptor beta chains follows, all from one sample in a study of shared clonotypes between healthy human individuals. Method: immunoSEQ multiplex PCR; TCRdb's copy keeps in-frame clones and lacks some. There are around 980,000 clones in the sample; approximately 80% occur only once, and 0.6% to 0.75% lies in the top ten. Sequencing was done on a sample of memory CD4+ T cells from PBMCs. The receptors were gathered from a man between 18 and 35 years old in good health. Some clones in this sample may be carry-over from other donors' samples. CDR3s include the opening cysteine and the closing phenylalanine or tryptophan. Fields, in order: clone size, J gene, V gene, D gene, CDR3 protein, CDR3 DNA. The D gene is left open where the match is weak. Clone size is stated in some rows and not others, as once, few, many or a class when expanded.

once,TRBJ1-3,TRBV19,-,CATSRSGNTIYF,TGTGCTACTTCCAGGTCTGGAAACACCATATATTTT
many,TRBJ2-2,TRBV5-1,-,CASSTQQGPGGELFF,TGCGCCAGCAGCACACAACAGGGCCCGGGCGGGGAGCTGTTTTTT
few,TRBJ2-7,TRBV5-8,-,CASSSLKTATYF,TGTGCCAGCAGCTCCCTCAAGACCGCGACGTACTTC
many,TRBJ2-5,TRBV5-4,-,CASSLDPPTRGFQETQYF,TGTGCCAGCAGCTTAGATCCCCCGACACGAGGCTTCCAAGAGACCCAGTACTTC
once,TRBJ2-7,TRBV7-2,TRBD2,CASSPRTSGAAPSYEQYF,TGTGCCAGCAGCCCACGGACTAGCGGAGCGGCGCCCTCCTACGAGCAGTACTTC
few,TRBJ1-2,TRBV2,TRBD1,CASSDKGAYYGYTF,TGTGCCAGCAGTGATAAGGGGGCGTACTATGGCTACACCTTC
-,TRBJ2-1,TRBV11-1,TRBD2,CASSPKARGRYNEQFF,TGTGCCAGCAGCCCTAAGGCTCGCGGGAGGTACAATGAGCAGTTCTTC
-,TRBJ1-2,TRBV29-1,TRBD1,CSAMGQGVNYGYTF,TGCAGCGCCATGGGACAGGGAGTAAACTATGGCTACACCTTC
-,TRBJ1-2,TRBV18,-,CASSPTRETNYGYTF,TGTGCCAGCTCACCAACAAGGGAAACTAACTATGGCTACACCTTC
once,TRBJ1-1,TRBV19,TRBD1,CASIDRGRFPGPEAFF,TGTGCCAGCATTGACAGGGGGCGCTTTCCAGGGCCTGAAGCTTTCTTT
-,TRBJ2-7,TRBV11-3,-,CASSLGGGSNEQYF,TGTGCCAGCAGCTTGGGGGGAGGTAGCAACGAGCAGTACTTC
-,TRBJ2-1,TRBV29-1,TRBD2,CSVGTSGSHWSYNEQFF,TGCAGCGTTGGGACTAGCGGGTCCCACTGGTCCTACAATGAGCAGTTCTTC
-,TRBJ2-3,TRBV5-1,TRBD1,CASSLGDRGVVDTQYF,TGCGCCAGCAGCTTGGGGGACAGGGGAGTTGTAGATACGCAGTATTTT
-,TRBJ1-2,TRBV7-9,-,CASSLVGSGARGYTF,TGTGCCAGCAGCTTAGTAGGTAGCGGAGCTAGAGGCTACACCTTC
few,TRBJ2-7,TRBV27,-,CASSPQMVLYEQYF,TGTGCCAGCAGTCCTCAGATGGTACTCTACGAGCAGTACTTC
-,TRBJ2-1,TRBV6-1,-,CASSLSLLGEQFF,TGTGCCAGCAGCCTAAGCCTGTTGGGTGAGCAGTTCTTC
-,TRBJ2-7,TRBV5-6,TRBD2,CASSATEYLRAGQYF,TGTGCCAGCAGCGCGACGGAATACCTACGAGCGGGACAGTACTTC
few,TRBJ2-7,TRBV5-8,TRBD1,CASSPGQGAIIYEQYF,TGTGCCAGCAGCCCTGGACAGGGGGCGATCATCTACGAGCAGTACTTC
-,TRBJ1-1,TRBV6-5,-,CASKVGGTEAFF,TGTGCCAGCAAAGTGGGGGGCACTGAAGCTTTCTTT
many,TRBJ2-7,TRBV7-6,-,CASSLAQAGASYEQYF,TGTGCCAGCAGCTTAGCGCAGGCTGGGGCCTCCTACGAGCAGTACTTC
-,TRBJ1-2,TRBV18,-,CASSPSAGGDYGYTF,TGTGCCAGCTCACCATCAGCTGGTGGCGACTATGGCTACACCTTC
once,TRBJ2-3,TRBV9,TRBD2,CASSVEGGGAQYF,TGTGCCAGCAGCGTAGAAGGCGGGGGGGCGCAGTATTTT
once,TRBJ2-7,TRBV28,-,CASRGGQGPYEQYF,TGTGCCAGCAGGGGGGGGCAGGGTCCCTACGAGCAGTACTTC
few,TRBJ1-1,TRBV6-1,-,CASSAGPRMNTEAFF,TGTGCCAGCAGTGCCGGACCCAGGATGAACACTGAAGCTTTCTTT
-,TRBJ1-1,TRBV7-3,TRBD1,CASSFNRITGGTEAFF,TGTGCCAGCAGCTTCAACAGGATCACAGGGGGGACTGAAGCTTTCTTT
many,TRBJ2-7,TRBV28,TRBD1,CASSKPGQGSNEQYF,TGTGCCAGCAGTAAGCCGGGACAGGGGAGCAACGAGCAGTACTTC
-,TRBJ2-5,TRBV7-8,-,CASSGSPWETQYF,TGTGCCAGCAGCGGGAGTCCCTGGGAGACCCAGTACTTC
-,TRBJ2-5,TRBV4-1,-,CASSLTEETQYF,TGCGCCAGCAGCCTCACGGAAGAGACCCAGTACTTC
-,TRBJ2-3,TRBV5-1,-,CASSLRGTTDTQYF,TGCGCCAGCAGCTTGCGGGGCACGACAGATACGCAGTATTTT
few,TRBJ2-7,TRBV7-2,-,CASSAGTARSVYF,TGTGCCAGCAGCGCCGGGACCGCCCGTTCTGTCTACTTC
-,TRBJ2-3,TRBV7-2,-,CASRPGGSTDTQYF,TGTGCCAGCAGGCCGGGCGGTAGCACAGATACGCAGTATTTT
few,TRBJ2-1,TRBV5-1,-,CASSLEAPNNEQFF,TGCGCCAGCAGCTTGGAGGCCCCTAACAATGAGCAGTTCTTC
-,TRBJ1-4,TRBV5-1,-,CASSSGHVATNEKLFF,TGCGCCAGCAGCTCTGGACATGTTGCAACTAATGAAAAACTGTTTTTT
-,TRBJ2-5,TRBV5-1,-,CASSSFSQETQYF,TGCGCCAGCAGCTCCTTCTCCCAAGAGACCCAGTACTTC
-,TRBJ1-1,TRBV30,-,CAWRWAGRGNTEAFF,TGTGCCTGGCGGTGGGCAGGGCGGGGGAACACTGAAGCTTTCTTT
-,TRBJ2-7,TRBV27,-,CASSPYLALAYEQYF,TGTGCCAGCAGCCCCTACCTAGCTTTGGCCTACGAGCAGTACTTC
-,TRBJ2-7,TRBV28,-,CASSLITLQVPYF,TGTGCCAGCAGTCTGATAACCCTACAGGTCCCGTACTTC
-,TRBJ1-2,TRBV2,TRBD1,CASRGQGGYTF,TGTGCCAGCAGGGGACAGGGGGGCTACACCTTC
-,TRBJ1-4,TRBV5-1,-,CASSFRREEKLFF,TGCGCCAGCAGCTTTCGCAGGGAAGAAAAACTGTTTTTT
-,TRBJ2-1,TRBV5-4,-,CASRKDLLGYNEQFF,TGTGCCAGCCGTAAAGACTTGCTTGGCTACAATGAGCAGTTCTTC
-,TRBJ2-3,TRBV11-1,-,CASSLGGTRRTQYF,TGTGCCAGCAGCTTAGGAGGGACAAGGCGTACGCAGTATTTT
-,TRBJ1-2,TRBV27,-,CATALALGYGYTF,TGTGCCACCGCCTTGGCCTTGGGGTATGGCTACACCTTC
-,TRBJ2-7,TRBV2,-,CASSDLMRWRAVGEQYF,TGTGCCAGCAGTGATTTGATGCGATGGAGGGCCGTAGGCGAGCAGTACTTC
-,TRBJ1-2,TRBV6-5,-,CASSPPGLNYGYTF,TGTGCCAGCAGTCCCCCCGGATTAAACTATGGCTACACCTTC
few,TRBJ1-2,TRBV27,-,CASSLDYRGNGYTF,TGTGCCAGCAGTCTGGACTATCGGGGAAATGGCTACACCTTC
-,TRBJ1-4,TRBV7-2,-,CASSYQWGNEKLFF,TGTGCCAGCAGCTACCAGTGGGGTAATGAAAAACTGTTTTTT
-,TRBJ2-3,TRBV29-1,TRBD1,CSVEGQRTDTQYF,TGCAGCGTTGAGGGACAGCGCACAGATACGCAGTATTTT
-,TRBJ1-1,TRBV30,TRBD1,CAWSATGGSEAFF,TGTGCCTGGAGCGCTACAGGGGGGAGTGAAGCTTTCTTT
once,TRBJ1-2,TRBV5-4,TRBD1,CASSSYTGGGGYTF,TGTGCCAGCAGCTCCTACACAGGGGGAGGCGGCTACACCTTC
-,TRBJ2-3,TRBV5-5,-,CASSPRPLADTQYF,TGTGCCAGCAGCCCTCGCCCTCTCGCAGATACGCAGTATTTT
few,TRBJ1-5,TRBV30,-,CAWSVGRGQPQHF,TGTGCCTGGAGTGTAGGCCGGGGTCAGCCCCAGCATTTT
-,TRBJ1-5,TRBV2,-,CASSTTSDNQPQHF,TGTGCCAGCAGTACGACATCAGATAATCAGCCCCAGCATTTT
-,TRBJ1-2,TRBV18,-,CASSPPGLGDGYTF,TGTGCCAGCTCACCACCTGGGCTTGGGGATGGCTACACCTTC
-,TRBJ1-5,TRBV2,-,CASGGGGQPQHF,TGTGCCAGCGGTGGAGGCGGTCAGCCCCAGCATTTT
many,TRBJ2-2,TRBV7-9,TRBD1,CASSLVVGQVPTGELFF,TGTGCCAGCAGCTTAGTAGTGGGACAGGTGCCCACCGGGGAGCTGTTTTTT
-,TRBJ2-3,TRBV7-3,-,CASSLAGLRATQYF,TGTGCCAGCAGCTTAGCGGGTTTGCGGGCCACGCAGTATTTT
-,TRBJ2-3,TRBV11-1,-,CASSVPFASGLDTQYF,TGTGCCAGCAGCGTCCCGTTTGCAAGCGGGTTGGATACGCAGTATTTT